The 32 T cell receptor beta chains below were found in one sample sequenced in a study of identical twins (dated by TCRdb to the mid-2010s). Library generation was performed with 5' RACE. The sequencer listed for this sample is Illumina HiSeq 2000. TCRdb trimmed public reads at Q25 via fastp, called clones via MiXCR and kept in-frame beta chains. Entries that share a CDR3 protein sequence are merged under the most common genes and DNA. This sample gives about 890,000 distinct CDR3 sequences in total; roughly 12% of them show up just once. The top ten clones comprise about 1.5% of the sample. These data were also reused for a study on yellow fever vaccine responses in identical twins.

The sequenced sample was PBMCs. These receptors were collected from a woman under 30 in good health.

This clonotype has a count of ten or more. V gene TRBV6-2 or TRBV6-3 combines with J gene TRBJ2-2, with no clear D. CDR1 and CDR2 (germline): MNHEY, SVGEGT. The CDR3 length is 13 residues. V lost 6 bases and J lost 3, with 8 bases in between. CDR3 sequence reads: CASSSKDTGELFF. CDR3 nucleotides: TGTGCCAGCAGCTCTAAGGACACCGGGGAGCTGTTTTTT.

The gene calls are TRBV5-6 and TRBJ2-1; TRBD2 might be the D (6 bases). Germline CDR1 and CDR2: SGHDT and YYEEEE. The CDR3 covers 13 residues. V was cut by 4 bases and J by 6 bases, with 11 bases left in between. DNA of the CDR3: TGTGCCAGCAGCGTTACTAGCAGCAATGAGCAGTTCTTC. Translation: CASSVTSSNEQFF.

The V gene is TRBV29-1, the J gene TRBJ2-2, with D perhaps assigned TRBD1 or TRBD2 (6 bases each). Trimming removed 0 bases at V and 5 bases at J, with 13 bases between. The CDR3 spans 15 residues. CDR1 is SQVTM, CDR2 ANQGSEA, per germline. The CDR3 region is CSVEDRGGPTGELFF. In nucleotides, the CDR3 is TGCAGCGTTGAAGATCGAGGGGGGCCGACCGGGGAGCTGTTTTTT.

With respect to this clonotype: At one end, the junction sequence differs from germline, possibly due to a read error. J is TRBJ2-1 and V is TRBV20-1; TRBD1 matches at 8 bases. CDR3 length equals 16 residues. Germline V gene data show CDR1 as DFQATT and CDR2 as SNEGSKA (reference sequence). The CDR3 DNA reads TGCAGTGCTCCACACCCTCACAGGGGGAGCCACAATGGGCAGTTCTTC. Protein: CSAPHPHRGSHNGQFF.

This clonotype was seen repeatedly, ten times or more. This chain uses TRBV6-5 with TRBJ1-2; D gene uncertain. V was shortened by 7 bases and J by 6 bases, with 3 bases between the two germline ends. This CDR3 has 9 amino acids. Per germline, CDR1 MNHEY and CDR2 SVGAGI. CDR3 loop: CASNNGYTF. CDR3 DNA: TGTGCCAGCAACAATGGCTACACCTTC.

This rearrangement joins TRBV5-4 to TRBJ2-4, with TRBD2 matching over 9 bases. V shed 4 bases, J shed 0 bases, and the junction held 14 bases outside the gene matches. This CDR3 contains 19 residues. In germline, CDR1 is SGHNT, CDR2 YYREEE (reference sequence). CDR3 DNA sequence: TGTGCCAGCAGCGGGCCAGGGAGCGGGGGGTCGGTAGCCAAAAACATTCAGTACTTC. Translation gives CASSGPGSGGSVAKNIQYF.

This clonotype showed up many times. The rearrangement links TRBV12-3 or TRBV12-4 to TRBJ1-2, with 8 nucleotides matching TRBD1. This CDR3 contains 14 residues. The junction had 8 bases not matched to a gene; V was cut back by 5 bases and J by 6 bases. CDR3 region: CASSKKGQGHGYTF. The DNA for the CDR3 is TGTGCCAGCAGTAAAAAAGGACAGGGACATGGCTACACCTTC.

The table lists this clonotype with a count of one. CDR3 sequence: CASSQDGGRGALDTDTQYF. In DNA, the CDR3 is TGTGCCAGCAGCCAAGACGGGGGTCGGGGGGCGTTAGACACAGATACGCAGTATTTT. The gene calls are TRBV4-2 and TRBJ2-3; TRBD2 might be the D (7 bases). Germline V lookup: CDR1 LGHNA, CDR2 YNFKEQ. The length of the CDR3 is 19 residues. Trimming pared 0 bases from V and 2 bases from J, leaving 21 bases between.

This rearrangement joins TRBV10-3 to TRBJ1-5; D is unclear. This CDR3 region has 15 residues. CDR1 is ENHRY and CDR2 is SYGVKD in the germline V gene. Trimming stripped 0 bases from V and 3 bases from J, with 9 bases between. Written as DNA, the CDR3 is TGTGCCATCAGTGAGTCGGCGACGGACAATCAGCCCCAGCATTTT. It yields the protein CAISESATDNQPQHF.

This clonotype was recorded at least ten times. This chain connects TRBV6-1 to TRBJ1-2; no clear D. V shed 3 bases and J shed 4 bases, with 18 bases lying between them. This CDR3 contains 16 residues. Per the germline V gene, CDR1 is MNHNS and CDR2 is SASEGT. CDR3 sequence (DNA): TGTGCCAGCAGTGAGTTCCTAGGAACCCTCATCTATGGCTACACCTTC. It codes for CASSEFLGTLIYGYTF.

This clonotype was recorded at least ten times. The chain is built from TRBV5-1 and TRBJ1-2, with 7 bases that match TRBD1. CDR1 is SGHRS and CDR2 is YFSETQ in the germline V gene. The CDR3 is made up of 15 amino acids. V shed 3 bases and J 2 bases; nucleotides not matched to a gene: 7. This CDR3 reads CASSWSGQSNYGYTF. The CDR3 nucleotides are TGCGCCAGCAGCTGGTCGGGACAGTCAAACTATGGCTACACCTTC. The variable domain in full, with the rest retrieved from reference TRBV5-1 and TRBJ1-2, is KAGVTQTPRYLIKTRGQQVTLSCSPISGHRSVSWYQQTPGQGLQFLFEYFSETQRNKGNFPGRFSGRQFSNSRSEMNVSTLELGDSALYLCASSWSGQSNYGYTFGSGTRLTVV.

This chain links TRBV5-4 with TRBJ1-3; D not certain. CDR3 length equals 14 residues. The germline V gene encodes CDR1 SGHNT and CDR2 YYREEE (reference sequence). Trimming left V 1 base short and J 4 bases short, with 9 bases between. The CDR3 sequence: CASSLSGHGNTIYF. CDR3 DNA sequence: TGTGCCAGCAGCTTGTCGGGCCACGGAAACACCATATATTTT.

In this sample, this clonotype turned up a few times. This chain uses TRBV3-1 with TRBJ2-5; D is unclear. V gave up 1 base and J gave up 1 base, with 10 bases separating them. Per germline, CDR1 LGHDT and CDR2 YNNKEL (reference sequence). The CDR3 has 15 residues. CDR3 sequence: CASSQVLNSQETQYF. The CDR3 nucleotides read TGTGCCAGCAGCCAAGTCCTAAATTCCCAAGAGACCCAGTACTTC.

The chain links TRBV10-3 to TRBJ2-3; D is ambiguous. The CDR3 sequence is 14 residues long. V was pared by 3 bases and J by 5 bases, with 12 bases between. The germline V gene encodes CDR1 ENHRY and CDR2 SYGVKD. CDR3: CAISESKAGDTQYF. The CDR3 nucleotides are TGTGCCATCAGTGAAAGTAAAGCAGGAGATACGCAGTATTTT.

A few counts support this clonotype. CDR3 bases: TGTGCCAGCAGCCGGGCAGACAGGCGGACGACCCAGTACTTC. Protein product: CASSRADRRTTQYF. The J gene is TRBJ2-5, the V gene TRBV28; D perhaps matches TRBD1 (6 bases). Per germline, CDR1 MDHEN and CDR2 SYDVKM. The CDR3 runs to 14 residues. The ends were cut back, 6 bases at V and 7 bases at J, with 18 bases in the middle. The variable domain in full, completed from reference TRBV28 and TRBJ2-5, reads DVKVTQSSRYLVKRTGEKVFLECVQDMDHENMFWYRQDPGLGLRLIYFSYDVKMKEKGDIPEGYSVSREKKERFSLILESASTNQTSMYLCASSRADRRTTQYFGPGTRLLVL.

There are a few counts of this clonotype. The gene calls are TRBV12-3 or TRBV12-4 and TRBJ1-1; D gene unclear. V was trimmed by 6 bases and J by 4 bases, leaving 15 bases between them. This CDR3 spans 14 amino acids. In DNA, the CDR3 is TGTGCCAGCAGCCCCGCCTATATGGGCACTGAAGCTTTCTTT. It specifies CASSPAYMGTEAFF.

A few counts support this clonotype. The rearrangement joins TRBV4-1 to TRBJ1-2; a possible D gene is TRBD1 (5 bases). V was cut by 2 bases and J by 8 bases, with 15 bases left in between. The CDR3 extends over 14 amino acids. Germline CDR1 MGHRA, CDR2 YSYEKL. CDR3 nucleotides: TGCGCCAGCAGCCAAACCCCCGGGACGTCCGGCTACACCTTC. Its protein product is CASSQTPGTSGYTF.

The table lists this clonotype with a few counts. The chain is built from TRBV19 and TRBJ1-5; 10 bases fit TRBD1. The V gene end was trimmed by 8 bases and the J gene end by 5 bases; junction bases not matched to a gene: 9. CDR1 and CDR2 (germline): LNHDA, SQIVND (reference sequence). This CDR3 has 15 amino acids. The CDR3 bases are TGTGCCAGTGATGCACCGGGACAGGGGTATCAGCCCCAGCATTTT. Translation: CASDAPGQGYQPQHF.

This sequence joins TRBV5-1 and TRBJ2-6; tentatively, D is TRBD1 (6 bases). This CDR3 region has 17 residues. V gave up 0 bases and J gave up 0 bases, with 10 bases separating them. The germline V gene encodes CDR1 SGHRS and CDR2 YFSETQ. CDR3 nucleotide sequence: TGCGCCAGCAGCTTGGACAGGGTCCTCTCTGGGGCCAACGTCCTGACTTTC. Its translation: CASSLDRVLSGANVLTF. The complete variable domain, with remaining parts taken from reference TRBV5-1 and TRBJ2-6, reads KAGVTQTPRYLIKTRGQQVTLSCSPISGHRSVSWYQQTPGQGLQFLFEYFSETQRNKGNFPGRFSGRQFSNSRSEMNVSTLELGDSALYLCASSLDRVLSGANVLTFGAGSRLTVL.

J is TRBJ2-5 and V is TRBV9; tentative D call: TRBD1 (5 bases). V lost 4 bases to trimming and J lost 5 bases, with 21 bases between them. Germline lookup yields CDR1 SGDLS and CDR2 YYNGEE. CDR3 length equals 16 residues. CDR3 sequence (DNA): TGTGCCAGCAGCCCGACGACCCCGACAGCCGCGGAGACCCAGTACTTC. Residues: CASSPTTPTAAETQYF.

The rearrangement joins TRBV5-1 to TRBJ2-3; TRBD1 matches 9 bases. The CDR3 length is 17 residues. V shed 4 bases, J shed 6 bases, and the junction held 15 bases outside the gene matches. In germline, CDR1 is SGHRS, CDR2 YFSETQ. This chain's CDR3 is CASSRGQGQRVVDTQYF. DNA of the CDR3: TGCGCCAGCAGCAGGGGACAGGGCCAGAGGGTGGTGGATACGCAGTATTTT.

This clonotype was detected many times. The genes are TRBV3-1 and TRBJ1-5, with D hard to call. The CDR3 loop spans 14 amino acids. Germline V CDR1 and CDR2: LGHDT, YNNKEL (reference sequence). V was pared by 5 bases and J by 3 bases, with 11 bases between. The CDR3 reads CASSYGRNNQPQHF. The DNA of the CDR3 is TGTGCCAGCAGCTACGGACGGAACAATCAGCCCCAGCATTTT. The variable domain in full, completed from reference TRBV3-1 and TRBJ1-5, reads DTAVSQTPKYLVTQMGNDKSIKCEQNLGHDTMYWYKQDSKKFLKIMFSYNNKELIINETVPNRFSPKSPDKAHLNLHINSLELGDSAVYFCASSYGRNNQPQHFGDGTRLSIL.

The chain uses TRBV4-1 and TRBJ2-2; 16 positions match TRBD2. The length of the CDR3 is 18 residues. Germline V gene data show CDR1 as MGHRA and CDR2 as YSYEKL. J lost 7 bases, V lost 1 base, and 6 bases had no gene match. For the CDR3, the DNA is TGCGCCAGCAGCCAAGCTGGGACTAGCGGGGGGGCCATCGGGGAGCTGTTTTTT. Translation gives CASSQAGTSGGAIGELFF.

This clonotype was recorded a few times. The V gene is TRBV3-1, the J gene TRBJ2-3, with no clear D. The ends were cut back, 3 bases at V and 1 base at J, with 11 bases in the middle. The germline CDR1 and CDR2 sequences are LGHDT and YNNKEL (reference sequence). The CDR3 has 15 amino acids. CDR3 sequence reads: CASSHKRGRTDTQYF. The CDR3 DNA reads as TGTGCCAGCAGCCACAAAAGAGGCCGCACAGATACGCAGTATTTT.

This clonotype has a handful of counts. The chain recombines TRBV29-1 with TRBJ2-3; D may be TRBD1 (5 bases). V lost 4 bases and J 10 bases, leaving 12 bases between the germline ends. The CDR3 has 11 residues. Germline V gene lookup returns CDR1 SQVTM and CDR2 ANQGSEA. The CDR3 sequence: CSVVGPLAQYF. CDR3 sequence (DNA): TGCAGCGTTGTGGGGCCTCTGGCGCAGTATTTT.

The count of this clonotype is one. The DNA for the CDR3 is TGTGCCAGCAGTTTGAGGAGTGGGACAGAGACCCAGTACTTC. Amino acid sequence: CASSLRSGTETQYF. This chain joins TRBV28 and TRBJ2-5, with D perhaps matching TRBD1 or TRBD2 (5 bases each). The CDR3 loop spans 14 amino acids. The germline CDR1 and CDR2 sequences are MDHEN and SYDVKM. V was cut by 3 bases and J by 4 bases, with 12 bases left in between.

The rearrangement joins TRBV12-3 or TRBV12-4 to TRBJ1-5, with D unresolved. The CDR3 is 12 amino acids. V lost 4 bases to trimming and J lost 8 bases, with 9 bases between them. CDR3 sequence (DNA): TGTGCCAGCAGTTCCGACAACGAGCCCCAGCATTTT. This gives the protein CASSSDNEPQHF.

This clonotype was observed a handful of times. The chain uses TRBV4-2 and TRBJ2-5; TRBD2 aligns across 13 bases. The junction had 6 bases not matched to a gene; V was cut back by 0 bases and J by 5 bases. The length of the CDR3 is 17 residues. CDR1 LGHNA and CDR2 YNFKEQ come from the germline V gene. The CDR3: CASSQDPTGLAGETQYF. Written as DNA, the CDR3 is TGTGCCAGCAGCCAAGATCCTACGGGACTAGCGGGGGAGACCCAGTACTTC.

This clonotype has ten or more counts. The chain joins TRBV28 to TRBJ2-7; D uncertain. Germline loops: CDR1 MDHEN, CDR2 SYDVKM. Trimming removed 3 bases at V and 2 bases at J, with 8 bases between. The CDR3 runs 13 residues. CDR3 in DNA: TGTGCCAGCAGTTTGCTCCAGGCCTACGAGCAGTACTTC. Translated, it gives CASSLLQAYEQYF.

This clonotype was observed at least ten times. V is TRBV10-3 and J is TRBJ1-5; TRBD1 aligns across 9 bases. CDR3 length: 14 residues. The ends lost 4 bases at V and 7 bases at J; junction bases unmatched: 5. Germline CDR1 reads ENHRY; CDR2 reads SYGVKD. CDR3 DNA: TGTGCCATCAGTGTGGGACAGGGCTACCAGCCCCAGCATTTT. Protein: CAISVGQGYQPQHF.

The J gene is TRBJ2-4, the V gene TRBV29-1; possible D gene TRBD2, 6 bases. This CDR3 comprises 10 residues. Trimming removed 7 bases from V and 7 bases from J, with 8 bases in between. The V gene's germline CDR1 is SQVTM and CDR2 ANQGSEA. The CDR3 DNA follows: TGCAGCGCTGGGGGGAACATTCAGTACTTC. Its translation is CSAGGNIQYF.

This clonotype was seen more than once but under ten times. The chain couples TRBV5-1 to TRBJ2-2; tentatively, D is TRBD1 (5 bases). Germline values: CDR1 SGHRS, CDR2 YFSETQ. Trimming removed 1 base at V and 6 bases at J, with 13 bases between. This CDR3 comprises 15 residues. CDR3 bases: TGCGCCAGCAGCTTGATTTCGTCAGGGTCCGGGGAGCTGTTTTTT. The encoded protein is CASSLISSGSGELFF.